This is a list of T cell receptor beta chains from one sample in a study of a mutant IDH1 vaccine in newly diagnosed glioma. Antigen specificity for these receptors is unknown. Libraries were prepared by immunoSEQ multiplex PCR; TCRdb keeps only in-frame clonotypes and omits some of them. This table has some 58,000 clones, around 81% appearing once. Sequencing used PBMCs, obtained from a glioma patient whose treatment included an IDH1 peptide vaccine. These receptors originate from a middle-aged man with glioma. CDR3s include the opening cysteine and the closing phenylalanine or tryptophan. D genes are given only for firm matches. Where a row states a size, it is once, few, many or the class of an expanded clone; other rows omit it.

clone_size	d_call	v_call	j_call	cdr3_nt	cdr3_aa
many	.	TRBV15	TRBJ1-2	TGTGCCACCAGCAGAGATGTGGGTGGATATGGCTACACCTTC	CATSRDVGGYGYTF
few	.	TRBV30	TRBJ1-2	TGTGCCTGGAGTGTACCGGCAGGGTCTACCTATGGCTACACCTTC	CAWSVPAGSTYGYTF
.	.	TRBV28	TRBJ2-3	TGTGCCAGCAGGGGGTGGACACCCCGAAGCACAGATACGCAGTATTTT	CASRGWTPRSTDTQYF
.	.	TRBV27	TRBJ2-1	TGTGCCAGCAGGGCTGTGATAGCGGCATATGAGCAGTTCTTC	CASRAVIAAYEQFF
.	.	TRBV13	TRBJ1-2	TGTGCCAGCAGGGGCGGCGCTGGCTACACCTTC	CASRGGAGYTF
.	.	TRBV7-2	TRBJ2-1	TGTGCCAGCAGCTTAGACCTTCTGGCCTACAATGAGCAGTTCTTC	CASSLDLLAYNEQFF
.	.	TRBV18	TRBJ2-2	TGTGCCAGCTCACCACCGTACACGGAGAACACCGGGGAGCTGTTTTTT	CASSPPYTENTGELFF
.	.	TRBV19	TRBJ1-5	TGTGCCAGTAGTCCCCAGGCCTTCGGGACCCAGCATTTT	CASSPQAFGTQHF
few	.	TRBV2	TRBJ2-2	TGTGCCAGCAGTGCTCGGGCCTTGAACACCGGGGAGCTGTTTTTT	CASSARALNTGELFF
.	.	TRBV7-9	TRBJ1-2	TGTGCCAGCAGCTTAGCCGCTACAGCGGGCTATGGCTACACCTTC	CASSLAATAGYGYTF
.	TRBD2	TRBV19	TRBJ2-1	TGTGCCAGTAGTATAGATCTAGCGGGATTTGTCAATGAGCAGTTCTTC	CASSIDLAGFVNEQFF
.	TRBD1	TRBV28	TRBJ1-2	TGTGCCAGCAGAAATCCCGGGACAGGGCTCTATGGCTACACCTTC	CASRNPGTGLYGYTF
once	.	TRBV30	TRBJ2-5	TGTGCCTGGACCCCGGTGGGAGAGACCCAGTACTTC	CAWTPVGETQYF